These 24 T cell receptor beta chains were sequenced from one sample in a study of blood T cell repertoires in COVID-19. Profiled with immunoSEQ multiplex PCR; TCRdb holds only in-frame clones, not every one. The sample contains tens of thousands of clones, about 88% of which appear only once. The material sequenced was peripheral blood. The source of these receptors is a man aged 55 to 69 with active COVID-19.

This chain joins TRBV7-2 and TRBJ2-7; the match to TRBD2 covers 8 bases. The CDR3 is 17 amino acids. Germline loops: CDR1 SGHTA, CDR2 FQGNSA. Germline trimming cut 1 base from V and 5 bases from J; bases unmatched to any gene: 13. CDR3 bases: TGTGCCAGCAGCTTAGATCCGGGTCGGGAGGGTTTCCACGAGCAGTACTTC. Translating gives CASSLDPGREGFHEQYF. Together with reference TRBV7-2 and TRBJ2-7, the CDR3 gives the full variable domain: GAGVSQSPSNKVTEKGKDVELRCDPISGHTALYWYRQSLGQGLEFLIYFQGNSAPDKSGLPSDRFSAERTGGSVSTLTIQRTQQEDSAVYLCASSLDPGREGFHEQYFGPGTRLTVT.

V and J are TRBV28 and TRBJ2-1; 11 bases align to TRBD2. CDR1 MDHEN and CDR2 SYDVKM come from the germline V gene. There are 15 residues in the CDR3. J lost 9 bases, V lost 6 bases, and 10 bases had no gene match. DNA of the CDR3: TGTGCCAGCAGCTCCACTAGCGGGAGACGGGTTGAGCAGTTCTTC. Amino acid sequence: CASSSTSGRRVEQFF.

J is TRBJ2-7 and V is TRBV12-3 or TRBV12-4; 7 bases agree with TRBD1. Losses at the gene ends were 5 bases for V and 7 bases for J; bases not matched to a gene: 5. This CDR3 is 12 amino acids long. Here the CDR3 DNA reads TGTGCCAGCAGTCTACAGGGGTCTGAGCAGTACTTC. This translates into CASSLQGSEQYF.

The chain uses TRBV7-6 and TRBJ2-3; possibly TRBD2 for D (6 bases). The CDR3 has 14 amino acids. V was trimmed by 4 bases and J by 6 bases, leaving 14 bases between them. Looked up from germline, CDR1 is SGHVS and CDR2 is FNYEAQ. This CDR3 reads CASSSFTGVDTQYF. CDR3 sequence (DNA): TGTGCCAGCAGCTCCTTTACGGGAGTGGATACGCAGTATTTT.

There are a few counts of this clone. The rearrangement uses TRBV20-1 and TRBJ2-1; 8 nucleotides agree with TRBD2. CDR3 length equals 15 residues. The junction had 8 bases not matched to a gene; V was cut back by 3 bases and J by 4 bases. From germline, CDR1 is DFQATT and CDR2 SNEGSKA (reference sequence). CDR3 loop: CSASAAGGYYNEQFF. The DNA for the CDR3 is TGCAGTGCTAGTGCGGCGGGAGGTTATTACAATGAGCAGTTCTTC.

The chain is built from TRBV15 and TRBJ1-3; TRBD1 might be the D (6 bases). The CDR3 covers 15 residues. Trimming took 3 bases from V and 4 from J, leaving 13 bases between them. Germline loops: CDR1 LNHNV, CDR2 YYDKDF (reference sequence). CDR3 in amino acids: CATSSGGGLGNTIYF. CDR3 sequence (DNA): TGTGCCACCAGCAGCGGGGGGGGGCTAGGAAACACCATATATTTT.

The rearrangement joins TRBV9 to TRBJ1-4; weak D call: TRBD1 (5 bases). V shed 7 bases and J shed 7 bases, with 11 bases lying between them. The CDR3 is made up of 12 amino acids. Germline lookup yields CDR1 SGDLS and CDR2 YYNGEE. CDR3 region: CASGGTSEKLFF. The CDR3 coding sequence is TGTGCCAGCGGGGGGACCTCTGAAAAACTGTTTTTT.

V gene TRBV18 combines with J gene TRBJ2-3; TRBD2 matches at 11 bases. From germline, CDR1 is KGHSH and CDR2 LQKENI. J lost 5 bases, V lost 3 bases, and 22 bases had no gene match. This CDR3 spans 21 amino acids. The CDR3 nucleotides are TGTGCCAGCTCACCGGTTTTGGCTAGCGGGAGGCCAAACCCCTCGGGAGATACGCAGTATTTT. Amino acids: CASSPVLASGRPNPSGDTQYF.

The V gene is TRBV6-5, the J gene TRBJ1-1, with 8 bases aligning to TRBD1. After removal of 5 bases from V and 5 bases from J, the junction contained 7 bases not matched to a gene. CDR3 size: 14 residues. The germline V gene has CDR1 MNHEY and CDR2 SVGAGI. CDR3 loop: CASSRTGMGTEAFF. Here the CDR3 DNA reads TGTGCCAGCAGTCGGACAGGGATGGGGACTGAAGCTTTCTTT.

The chain has TRBV29-1 and TRBJ2-3, with 7 bases aligning to TRBD1. This CDR3 contains 14 residues. Germline-derived CDR1 and CDR2 are SQVTM and ANQGSEA. V shed 4 bases, J shed 3 bases, and the junction held 7 bases outside the gene matches. The CDR3 DNA sequence: TGCAGCGTTGCCGGACAGGTCGGGACAGATACGCAGTATTTT. The encoded protein is CSVAGQVGTDTQYF.

V usage is TRBV24-1 and J usage is TRBJ2-3; 10 bases map to TRBD1. CDR3 length: 16 amino acids. V shed 1 base, J shed 6 bases, and the junction held 6 bases outside the gene matches. Germline CDR1 and CDR2: KGHDR and SFDVKD. DNA of the CDR3: TGTGCCACCAGTGATTTAGGGACAGGGGAGCTTGATACGCAGTATTTT. Translated: CATSDLGTGELDTQYF.

This sequence joins TRBV3-1 (or the pseudogene TRBV3-2) and TRBJ2-2; TRBD2 is a possible D gene (7 bases). Germline CDR1 and CDR2: LGHDT and YNNKEL (reference sequence). This CDR3 spans 14 amino acids. The V gene lost 7 bases and the J gene lost 7 bases, with 16 bases spanning the gap. The CDR3 loop is CASTEVGGLGELFF. The DNA of the CDR3 is TGTGCCAGCACCGAGGTGGGGGGGCTCGGGGAGCTGTTTTTT.

This clone has a handful of counts. The chain recombines TRBV19 with TRBJ2-5; D gene ambiguous. V dropped 0 bases and J dropped 3 bases, with 5 bases sitting between them. CDR3 length equals 13 residues. Looked up from germline, CDR1 is LNHDA and CDR2 is SQIVND (reference sequence). The CDR3: CASSIDLEETQYF. The CDR3 DNA is TGTGCCAGTAGTATAGATCTAGAAGAGACCCAGTACTTC.

V gene TRBV28 combines with J gene TRBJ1-1; the D is unclear. The CDR3 loop spans 14 amino acids. Germline CDR1 is MDHEN and CDR2 is SYDVKM. With 3 bases removed from V and 0 bases from J, the gap between germline ends came to 8 bases. The CDR3 loop is CASSLGSMNTEAFF. DNA for the CDR3: TGTGCCAGCAGTTTGGGCAGCATGAACACTGAAGCTTTCTTT.

The rearrangement uses TRBV18 and TRBJ2-7; 7 bases line up with TRBD2. The trim removed 0 bases at V and 7 bases at J, leaving 6 bases unmatched. The CDR3 has 14 residues. Per germline, CDR1 KGHSH and CDR2 LQKENI. The CDR3 protein is CASSPPYREGEQYF. In DNA form, the CDR3 reads TGTGCCAGCTCACCACCTTATAGGGAGGGGGAGCAGTACTTC.

This chain uses TRBV7-2 with TRBJ1-5; weak D call: TRBD1 (6 bases). V lost 6 bases and J 7 bases, leaving 13 bases between the germline ends. Germline V gene sequence: CDR1 SGHTA, CDR2 FQGNSA. The CDR3 has 13 amino acids. The CDR3 region is CASRKQGGQPQHF. The CDR3 DNA follows: TGTGCCAGCAGAAAACAGGGTGGCCAGCCCCAGCATTTT.

The genes are TRBV5-6 and TRBJ1-1; 8 bases are shared with TRBD1. Trimming removed 1 base from V and 5 bases from J; junction bases left unmatched: 4. The CDR3 runs to 14 residues. Per germline, CDR1 SGHDT and CDR2 YYEEEE. DNA of the CDR3: TGTGCCAGCAGCTTGACAGGGGGAAAGACTGAAGCTTTCTTT. Its protein is CASSLTGGKTEAFF.

The chain recombines TRBV6-5 with TRBJ1-1, with D perhaps matching TRBD1 (5 bases). Trimming removed 0 bases from V and 4 bases from J, with 15 bases in between. This CDR3 comprises 16 residues. Germline V gives CDR1 MNHEY, CDR2 SVGAGI. In nucleotides, the CDR3 is TGTGCCAGCAGTTACTCCGTCCAGGGCAAGGGCACTGAAGCTTTCTTT. Its protein product is CASSYSVQGKGTEAFF.

A single count supports this clone. This sequence joins TRBV5-1 and TRBJ1-2, with 7 bases aligning to TRBD1. V lost 0 bases, J lost 4 bases, and 6 bases stayed unmatched. Germline V gene lookup returns CDR1 SGHRS and CDR2 YFSETQ. The CDR3 covers 15 residues. In DNA, the CDR3 is TGCGCCAGCAGCTTGGACCCAGGGGGAAGCTATGGCTACACCTTC. Its protein product is CASSLDPGGSYGYTF.

The chain links TRBV12-3 or TRBV12-4 to TRBJ2-1; the D gene is possibly TRBD2 (6 bases). The CDR3 loop spans 13 amino acids. V dropped 7 bases and J dropped 3 bases, with 10 bases sitting between them. The CDR3: CASTSEGYNEQFF. CDR3 nucleotides: TGTGCCAGCACATCGGAGGGCTACAATGAGCAGTTCTTC.

The chain links TRBV11-1 to TRBJ1-1, with 8 positions matching TRBD1. CDR3 length equals 12 residues. Germline V lookup: CDR1 SGHAT, CDR2 FQDESV (reference sequence). The V gene end was trimmed by 7 bases and the J gene end by 4 bases; junction bases not matched to a gene: 2. The CDR3 coding sequence is TGTGCCAGCAAAACAGGGGGCACTGAAGCTTTCTTT. Amino acids: CASKTGGTEAFF.

The chain recombines TRBV7-2 with TRBJ2-1; TRBD2 matches 15 bases. The CDR3 is 19 amino acids. Germline V gives CDR1 SGHTA, CDR2 FQGNSA. J gave up 4 bases and V 5 bases, and 12 bases lay outside the gene matches. The CDR3: CASSLGSGTSGRKYNEQFF. CDR3 nucleotide sequence: TGTGCCAGCAGCCTTGGCTCCGGGACTAGCGGGAGGAAGTACAATGAGCAGTTCTTC.

The chain combines TRBV5-1 with TRBJ2-1, with D maybe TRBD2 (5 bases). The CDR3 sequence is 14 residues long. CDR1 and CDR2 (germline): SGHRS, YFSETQ. Trimming stripped 6 bases from V and 9 bases from J, with 19 bases between. The CDR3 DNA sequence: TGCGCCAGCACCGGAAGGGAGTGGATCGGTGAGCAGTTCTTC. This gives the protein CASTGREWIGEQFF.

The chain carries TRBV11-2 and TRBJ2-7, with D possibly matching TRBD1 (5 bases). Germline-derived CDR1 and CDR2 are SGHAT and FQNNGV. CDR3 length: 15 amino acids. V lost 0 bases to trimming and J lost 0 bases, with 9 bases between them. The CDR3 DNA reads as TGTGCCAGCAGCTTAGAGGACACCGTCTCCTACGAGCAGTACTTC. This codes for CASSLEDTVSYEQYF.